Each of the 20 T cell receptor beta chains below was sequenced from the same sample in a study of T-cell reconstitution after alpha-beta-depleted transplantation in children. The TCRbeta library incorporated unique molecular identifiers. TCRdb re-analysed the PCR reads in MiXCR, keeping a single row per CDR3 protein. Counted here are around 800,000 distinct CDR3 sequences, approximately 15% occurring once; the ten biggest clones make up roughly 5%. Sequenced material: PBMCs, mostly from graft donor cells, taken 360 days after TCRalphabeta/CD19-depleted stem cell transplant. These receptors originate from a male patient between 10 and 17 years old who had a stem cell transplant for acute lymphoblastic leukemia, so the T cells may come from the graft donor.

The J gene is TRBJ2-4, the V gene TRBV6-2 or TRBV6-3; 10 bases align to TRBD2. Trimming at V came to 2 bases and at J to 0 bases, leaving 10 bases not matched to a gene. Germline CDR1 and CDR2: MNHEY and SVGEGT. The CDR3 covers 19 residues. This chain's CDR3 is CASSYVLAGVTLAKNIQYF. CDR3 bases: TGTGCCAGCAGTTACGTCCTAGCGGGAGTGACGTTAGCCAAAAACATTCAGTACTTC.

This clonotype was seen many times. This sequence joins TRBV29-1 and TRBJ1-2; D ambiguous. CDR1 and CDR2 (germline): SQVTM, ANQGSEA. This CDR3 region has 11 residues. Trimming pared 6 bases from V and 4 bases from J, leaving 9 bases between. The CDR3 DNA is TGCAGCGTCTCCTTCAGCTATGGCTACACCTTC. It translates to CSVSFSYGYTF.

This clonotype was seen a handful of times. The chain is built from TRBV7-3 and TRBJ2-1; 8 bases are shared with TRBD1. The germline V gene encodes CDR1 SGHTA and CDR2 FQGTGA. Trimming removed 8 bases from V and 8 bases from J; junction bases left unmatched: 11. This CDR3 is built from 14 residues. CDR3 sequence reads: CASSKDRAGDEQFF. DNA for the CDR3: TGTGCCAGCTCGAAGGACAGGGCTGGGGATGAGCAGTTCTTC.

There are a few counts of this clonotype. The J gene is TRBJ2-7, the V gene TRBV20-1; D ambiguous. The CDR3 contains 13 residues. Per germline, CDR1 DFQATT and CDR2 SNEGSKA (reference sequence). The V gene lost 0 bases and the J gene lost 3 bases, with 9 bases spanning the gap. The CDR3 sequence: CSARDFAHYEQYF. CDR3 DNA sequence: TGCAGTGCTAGAGATTTCGCTCACTACGAGCAGTACTTC.

This clonotype was picked up many times. The gene calls are TRBV5-1 and TRBJ2-1; tentatively, D is TRBD1 or TRBD2 (6 bases each). From germline, CDR1 is SGHRS and CDR2 YFSETQ. This CDR3 spans 15 amino acids. Trimming left V 1 base short and J 4 bases short, with 12 bases between. The CDR3 protein is CASSLWGATYNEQFF. In DNA form, the CDR3 reads TGCGCCAGCAGCTTGTGGGGGGCCACTTACAATGAGCAGTTCTTC.

This clonotype has ten or more counts. The chain links TRBV4-1 to TRBJ2-5, with 8 bases that match TRBD2. This CDR3 spans 17 amino acids. Germline CDR1 reads MGHRA; CDR2 reads YSYEKL. J lost 2 bases, V lost 1 base, and 9 bases had no gene match. The DNA for the CDR3 is TGCGCCAGCAGCCAAGTAGGTCGCGGGAGGACACAAGAGACCCAGTACTTC. As protein: CASSQVGRGRTQETQYF.

This clonotype occurred a few times. The chain carries TRBV6-1 and TRBJ2-3, with D possibly being TRBD2 (6 bases). The CDR3 has 14 amino acids. Trimming shortened V by 5 bases and J by 2 bases, and 11 bases separated the two germline ends. Germline V lookup: CDR1 MNHNS, CDR2 SASEGT. The CDR3 protein is CASSRLANTDTQYF. For the CDR3, the DNA is TGTGCCAGCAGTCGCCTAGCGAACACAGATACGCAGTATTTT.

The gene calls are TRBV2 and TRBJ2-2; D tentatively fits TRBD1 or TRBD2 (5 bases each). This CDR3 is built from 15 residues. The germline CDR1 and CDR2 sequences are SNHLY and FYNNEI. V was cut by 2 bases and J by 1 base, with 8 bases left in between. CDR3 sequence: CASSERDGNTGELFF. The CDR3 region has the DNA TGTGCCAGCAGTGAAAGGGACGGGAACACCGGGGAGCTGTTTTTT.

This clonotype was recorded once. The V call is TRBV12-3 or TRBV12-4, the J call TRBJ2-7; D is perhaps TRBD2 (5 bases). V lost 5 bases and J 3 bases, leaving 17 bases between the germline ends. There are 15 residues in the CDR3. The CDR3 reads CASSPPGRGGYEQYF. In DNA, the CDR3 is TGTGCCAGCAGTCCCCCCGGCCGGGGTGGCTACGAGCAGTACTTC.

This clonotype came up a few times. This rearrangement joins TRBV12-3 or TRBV12-4 to TRBJ1-3; D remains unclear. V lost 2 bases, J lost 4 bases, and 6 bases lay in between. CDR3 length equals 13 residues. The CDR3 region has the DNA TGTGCCAGCAGTTTACATCCGGGAAACACCATATATTTT. Translating gives CASSLHPGNTIYF.

Of note for this clonotype: As the CDR3 is not closed by the conserved phenylalanine or tryptophan, this likely results from a read error. The chain is built from TRBV20-1 and TRBJ2-7; TRBD1 is a possible D gene (5 bases). This CDR3 spans 13 amino acids. The ends were cut back, 6 bases at V and 2 bases at J, with 14 bases in the middle. Germline loops: CDR1 DFQATT, CDR2 SNEGSKA (reference sequence). DNA of the CDR3: TGCAGTGCCGCCGAGTGGGGCACCTACGAGCAGTACTTG. This sequence encodes CSAAEWGTYEQYL.

This clonotype was counted a few times. Written as DNA, the CDR3 is TGTGCCAGCAGTCGGACAGGGGTGAGGGCCGGGGAGCTGTTTTTT. This gives the protein CASSRTGVRAGELFF. The V call is TRBV5-6, the J call TRBJ2-2; 9 nucleotides agree with TRBD1. CDR3 length equals 15 residues. Germline V CDR1 and CDR2: SGHDT, YYEEEE. Trimming cost V 5 bases and J 6 bases; bases outside gene matches: 8.

The chain has TRBV5-1 and TRBJ2-1; TRBD2 aligns across 11 bases. CDR1 and CDR2 (germline): SGHRS, YFSETQ. The trim removed 4 bases at V and 5 bases at J, leaving 11 bases unmatched. This CDR3 has 17 amino acids. The CDR3 DNA reads TGCGCCAGCAGCCTAAACCCTGCTAGCGGGAGGAACAATGAGCAGTTCTTC. Its protein is CASSLNPASGRNNEQFF.

The rearrangement joins TRBV12-3 or TRBV12-4 to TRBJ1-6; D remains ambiguous. This CDR3 region has 14 residues. Trimming removed 6 bases from V and 10 bases from J, with 16 bases in between. The CDR3 here is CASSRAPLNSPLHF. In DNA form, the CDR3 reads TGTGCCAGCAGCCGGGCCCCCCTGAACTCACCCCTCCACTTT.

The rearrangement joins TRBV20-1 to TRBJ2-1; 9 positions agree with TRBD2. Germline V CDR1 and CDR2: DFQATT, SNEGSKA (reference sequence). The CDR3 is made up of 19 amino acids. With 3 bases clipped from V and 3 bases from J, the junction kept 18 bases outside the gene matches. This CDR3 reads CSARDWLAGPSRNYNEQFF. The DNA for the CDR3 is TGCAGTGCTAGGGATTGGCTAGCGGGACCTTCGCGCAACTACAATGAGCAGTTCTTC.

CDR3: CASSVYPLPAEQYF. The CDR3 coding sequence is TGCGCCAGCAGCGTGTATCCCCTCCCGGCCGAGCAGTACTTC. The V and J genes are TRBV5-1 and TRBJ2-7; the D is unclear. With 4 bases removed from V and 6 bases from J, the gap between germline ends came to 17 bases. The CDR3 is made up of 14 amino acids. Germline loops: CDR1 SGHRS, CDR2 YFSETQ.

The chain joins TRBV7-9 to TRBJ2-7, with a tentative D call TRBD2 (6 bases). Trimming removed 3 bases from V and 0 bases from J, with 15 bases in between. This CDR3 is built from 16 residues. Per the germline V gene, CDR1 is SEHNR and CDR2 is FQNEAQ (reference sequence). CDR3 amino acids: CASSFDWAGSSYEQYF. The CDR3, as DNA: TGTGCCAGCAGCTTTGATTGGGCCGGGAGCTCCTACGAGCAGTACTTC.

This clonotype was seen more than once but under ten times. The J gene is TRBJ1-3, the V gene TRBV20-1; 8 bases align to TRBD1. The V segment lost 2 bases and the J segment 8 bases; nucleotides outside the gene matches: 8. The CDR3 consists of 14 residues. Germline CDR1 DFQATT, CDR2 SNEGSKA (reference sequence). The CDR3 coding sequence is TGCAGTGCTAGACAGGACAGGGCAGGAGACACCATATATTTT. As protein: CSARQDRAGDTIYF.

This chain uses TRBV27 with TRBJ1-1; D call uncertain. V dropped 2 bases and J dropped 0 bases, with 10 bases sitting between them. The germline V gene has CDR1 MNHEY and CDR2 SMNVEV (reference sequence). CDR3 length: 15 amino acids. Here the CDR3 DNA reads TGTGCCAGCAGTTTAGACCGGGCCTTGAACACTGAAGCTTTCTTT. Translating gives CASSLDRALNTEAFF.

The sample holds a few counts of this clonotype. This sequence joins TRBV27 and TRBJ1-5, with TRBD1 matching 8 bases. The J segment lost 6 bases and the V segment lost 6 bases, leaving 10 bases of the junction unmatched. CDR1 is MNHEY and CDR2 is SMNVEV in the germline V gene (reference sequence). The CDR3 loop spans 15 amino acids. The CDR3 is CASSRRQGFGQPQHF. CDR3 nucleotide sequence: TGTGCCAGCAGCCGCCGACAGGGGTTCGGTCAGCCCCAGCATTTT.